The source of this TCR beta chain is a study of CD8+CD57+ T cells in acquired aplastic anemia. Study-level results: CD8+ Simpson's diversity showed no significant patient-control difference. It was found that twenty-nine CD8+ CDR3 sequences were shared between patients and controls.

The patients chosen for sequencing had shown expansion of CD8+CD57+ cells (detected by flow cytometry). For this clonotype: Its antigen is undetermined.

Investigators profiled TCR beta VDJ and CDR3 from genomic DNA template. TCRdb fed the reads into MiXCR, producing one record per CDR3 protein. The repertoire holds around 200,000 distinct CDR3 sequences, with 65% as singletons. The sequencing sample was made of sorted CD4+, CD8+, or CD8+CD57+ T cells (not recorded which) from PBMCs. This TCR was sampled from a human donor with aplastic anemia.

The CDR3 DNA sequence: TGTGCCACCAACAGGGACAGGGGCCTTCGAAGCACAGATACGCAGTATTTT. This encodes CATNRDRGLRSTDTQYF. This rearrangement joins TRBV24-1 to TRBJ2-3; 10 bases are shared with TRBD1. In germline, CDR1 is KGHDR, CDR2 SFDVKD. The junction had 10 bases not matched to a gene; V was cut back by 8 bases and J by 0 bases. CDR3 length equals 17 residues.